The 14 T cell receptor beta chains below all came from one sample that was sequenced in a study of T cells after yellow fever vaccination. From the 5' RACE reads, TCRdb called clonotypes with MiXCR, one entry per CDR3 protein. The repertoire holds about 240,000 distinct CDR3 sequences, with 6.9% as singletons. Material: CD4+ T cells sorted from PBMCs, obtained 15 days after the yellow fever booster vaccination. All receptors derive from a man younger than 40 who received the YFV17D yellow fever vaccine.

This clonotype has more than one count but fewer than ten. V usage is TRBV28 and J usage is TRBJ2-3; D gene uncertain. CDR1 MDHEN and CDR2 SYDVKM come from the germline V gene. This CDR3 has 15 amino acids. Trimming took off 6 bases at V and 3 bases at J, with 16 bases between the two ends. CDR3 DNA: TGTGCCAGCAGCCCGCCCCCGGGCCTAACAGATACGCAGTATTTT. Encoded protein: CASSPPPGLTDTQYF.

The chain employs TRBV6-7 and TRBJ2-6; D ambiguous. TRBV6-7 is marked as an open reading frame, function uncertain. This CDR3 has 19 residues. As DNA, the CDR3 is TGTACCATCAGTTTGAAAGTGACCCTTTTGGGCTCTGGGGCCAACGTCCTGACTTTC. This sequence encodes CTISLKVTLLGSGANVLTF.

This clonotype was observed many times. The chain carries TRBV12-3 or TRBV12-4 and TRBJ2-7, with TRBD1 as a possible D gene (5 bases). The V and J ends lost 3 bases and 4 bases respectively, with 13 bases between them. The CDR3 has 14 residues. The CDR3 region is CASSLVSQGYEQYF. Here the CDR3 DNA reads TGTGCCAGCAGTTTGGTTAGTCAGGGTTACGAGCAGTACTTC.

This chain joins TRBV9 and TRBJ1-6; D is unresolved. Germline V gene data show CDR1 as SGDLS and CDR2 as YYNGEE. There are 13 residues in the CDR3. V lost 0 bases to trimming and J lost 10 bases, with 8 bases between them. The CDR3 loop is CASSVGAGSPLHF. The CDR3 nucleotides are TGTGCCAGCAGCGTAGGGGCGGGCTCACCCCTCCACTTT.

Details on this clonotype: A single base separates this from a much larger clone, so it may be a read error. V usage is TRBV7-9 and J usage is TRBJ1-1, with a weak D call TRBD1 (5 bases). The V gene's germline CDR1 is SEHNR and CDR2 FQNEAQ (reference sequence). Trimming left V 5 bases short and J 4 bases short, with 14 bases between. This CDR3 is built from 14 residues. The DNA of the CDR3 is TGTGCCAGCAGCCGGCAACAGGTGACCACTGAAGCTTTCTTT. Its translation: CASSRQQVTTEAFF.

This clonotype appeared a few times. The V and J genes are TRBV11-2 and TRBJ2-7; unclear D gene. Germline V gene sequence: CDR1 SGHAT, CDR2 FQNNGV. The CDR3 spans 15 residues. Trimming removed 0 bases from V and 3 bases from J, with 12 bases in between. In DNA form, the CDR3 reads TGTGCCAGCAGCTTAGATCTGAGGCTTCTCTACGAGCAGTACTTC. It is translated as CASSLDLRLLYEQYF.

V is TRBV9 and J is TRBJ2-5; perhaps TRBD2 as D (5 bases). The CDR3 extends over 15 amino acids. Germline CDR1 and CDR2: SGDLS and YYNGEE. Trimming removed 1 base from V and 1 base from J, with 11 bases in between. CDR3 coding DNA: TGTGCCAGCAGCGTACTCGGCGGGTCCCAAGAGACCCAGTACTTC. The encoded protein is CASSVLGGSQETQYF.

In this sample, this clonotype turned up a few times. This chain connects TRBV12-3 or TRBV12-4 to TRBJ2-7; 9 bases agree with TRBD2. CDR3 length equals 13 residues. V shed 3 bases and J 6 bases; nucleotides not matched to a gene: 3. The CDR3 sequence: CASSLREGLEQYF. The CDR3 DNA follows: TGTGCCAGCAGTTTGCGGGAGGGCCTCGAGCAGTACTTC.

This clonotype was picked up one time. This sequence may be a read error, since a much larger clone differs from it by one base. The rearrangement links TRBV12-3 or TRBV12-4 to TRBJ1-4; D gene unclear. This CDR3 comprises 11 residues. The CDR3 here is CASRLGRKLFF. The CDR3 coding sequence is TGTGCCAGCAGATTAGGAAGAAAACTGTTTTTT.

This clonotype appeared a few times. The chain combines TRBV19 with TRBJ2-3; possible D gene TRBD1, 6 bases. CDR3 size: 13 residues. Trimming took off 9 bases at V and 1 base at J, with 11 bases between the two ends. Germline V CDR1 and CDR2: LNHDA, SQIVND (reference sequence). The CDR3: CARADRRTDTQYF. CDR3 nucleotide sequence: TGTGCCAGGGCGGACAGACGCACAGATACGCAGTATTTT.

This clonotype came up a few times. J is TRBJ2-3 and V is TRBV7-6, with no clear D. V was cut by 1 base and J by 1 base, with 12 bases left in between. Germline values: CDR1 SGHVS, CDR2 FNYEAQ. There are 16 residues in the CDR3. The CDR3 DNA reads TGTGCCAGCAGCTTAGAGGCCTCACACCGCACAGATACGCAGTATTTT. Translation gives CASSLEASHRTDTQYF.

A few counts support this clonotype. The V and J genes are TRBV20-1 and TRBJ1-4; D remains ambiguous. V lost 0 bases, J lost 8 bases, and 10 bases lay in between. Germline V gene sequence: CDR1 DFQATT, CDR2 SNEGSKA (reference sequence). The CDR3 has 13 residues. Here the CDR3 DNA reads TGCAGTGCTAGAGATGGAACTGGGGAAAAACTGTTTTTT. Translating it yields CSARDGTGEKLFF.

This clonotype was observed a few times. The chain employs TRBV7-2 and TRBJ2-7; 12 bases line up with TRBD1. V gave up 5 bases and J gave up 0 bases; unmatched junction bases: 8. The CDR3 covers 17 residues. Looked up from germline, CDR1 is SGHTA and CDR2 is FQGNSA. The CDR3 DNA reads TGTGCCAGCAGCGCCGGGACAGGGGGCGGGAGCTCCTACGAGCAGTACTTC. Amino acid sequence: CASSAGTGGGSSYEQYF.

This clonotype was detected only a few times. The V and J genes are TRBV7-9 and TRBJ2-1, with 7 bases aligning to TRBD1. Germline loops: CDR1 SEHNR, CDR2 FQNEAQ (reference sequence). The CDR3 sequence is 12 residues long. J lost 9 bases, V lost 3 bases, and 2 bases had no gene match. CDR3 sequence (DNA): TGTGCCAGCAGCTTTACAGGGGTTGAGCAGTTCTTC. It yields the protein CASSFTGVEQFF. Full variable domain (outside the CDR3, taken from reference TRBV7-9 and TRBJ2-1): DTGVSQNPRHKITKRGQNVTFRCDPISEHNRLYWYRQTLGQGPEFLTYFQNEAQLEKSRLLSDRFSAERPKGSFSTLEIQRTEQGDSAMYLCASSFTGVEQFFGPGTRLTVL.